Below, one TCR beta chain is given with its context. The table lists this clonotype with many counts. Its antigen target is currently unknown. The sample holds no much larger clone one base away, and base qualities are not on file. Ophthalmopathy patients had moderately to severely active disease, Clinical Activity Score of at least 3, NOSPECS grade of at least 4, and duration under 3 months. Any patient with an uncontrolled infection, another autoimmune disease, pregnancy or lactation was excluded. Clinical symptoms, serum thyroxine and TRAb, thyroid ultrasound, and orbital computed tomography formed the basis for the diagnoses. Ficoll-Paque density gradient centrifugation was used to isolate PBMCs from 8.5 to 10 ml of fresh peripheral blood. Total RNA was extracted with Trizol reagent, and quality was checked on an Agilent 2100 Bioanalyzer. The entry originates in a study of T cells in Graves' hyperthyroidism and ophthalmopathy (dated by TCRdb to the late 2010s). About the study as a whole: Peripheral blood was sampled at the time of initial diagnosis, prior to any treatment. Whether ophthalmopathy could be predicted prospectively was tested in an independent validation cohort made up of 18 to 20 hyperthyroidism patients plus 17 patients who later progressed to ophthalmopathy. According to the paper, TCR Vbeta CDR3 sequencing was carried out on 120 to 150 peripheral blood samples, which came from under 50 ophthalmopathy, under 80 hyperthyroidism and some 17 progressor patients. Thyroid tissue and blood T-cell repertoires from about six Graves' hyperthyroidism patients were also compared in the study. A discovery cohort of 95 to 100 patients, 43 with Graves' ophthalmopathy and more than 55 with stable Graves' hyperthyroidism, was used to find distinguishing TCR V-J signatures. The roughly 91 discovery patients were randomly divided into training and test sets at a 7:3 ratio. Following sampling, methimazole starting at 30 mg daily was given to hyperthyroidism patients, and high-dose intravenous methylprednisolone was given to ophthalmopathy patients.

Paper-wide results and their limitations: A 13 V-J signature model separated ophthalmopathy from stable hyperthyroidism, with around 90% sensitivity and approximately 81% specificity in cross-validation and 80%/75% in testing. Most expanded thyroid clonotypes (frequency above 0.001) were also detected in blood, a finding suggesting that blood repertoires may reflect thyroid immune responses. In validation, the model predicted progression to ophthalmopathy a median of 6.5 months before onset, with roughly 70% sensitivity and about 72% specificity. Sample size was not statistically predetermined, and blinding of investigators to group allocation was not performed.

Amplification of TCR beta CDR3 regions was carried out from RNA transcripts. For the first round of RT-PCR on the TCR CDR3, the HTBI primer set was used together with the Qiagen OneStep RT-PCR kit. A second multiplex PCR round built the libraries, followed by size selection and purification. Libraries were sequenced paired-end with 100 bp reads on an Illumina HiSeq2000. Concerning the study's data processing: Raw data were processed with SOAPnuke, discarding reads with adapters, uncalled bases, mean Phred below 15, or no exact constant-primer or identifier match. COPE v1.2.5 was used to merge the high-quality paired reads, and each unique nucleotide sequence was defined as a clonotype. Clonotypes were aligned to IMGT TRBV, TRBD and TRBJ reference segments using MiTCR v1.1. Only V-J combinations with frequency above 0.0001, covering 99% to 99.2% of repertoires, were analysed. A TCS score was defined as the ratio of F50 (clonal expansion) to E x V (chaos), with BLOSUM62-based TCRdist applied between CDR3 peptides within each V-J. Welch's t-statistics and random forest reduced several hundred V-J features to roughly 13, which were used in a naive Bayes classifier (R e1071). TCRdb's own reprocessing of the public reads used fastp at Q25 and MiXCR and kept productive beta chains. Rows matching on CDR3 protein sequence are summarized as one entry with the most common DNA and genes. TCRdb's processing, not the study's, gives the V and J calls here. This sample comprises fewer than 650,000 distinct CDR3 sequences, around 14% of them detected only once. The top ten clones comprise around 7% of the sample.

V loses 3 bases at its end and J loses 8 bases; junction bases beyond the gene matches: 12. Including cysteine and phenylalanine, the CDR3 has 16 amino acids. The DNA shown is the 48-base CDR3, in frame from base 1. Looking up the germline V gene yields CDR1 SGHNT and CDR2 YENEEA. The receptor comes from a woman younger than 30 with Graves' ophthalmopathy. The chain is assembled from TRBV11-3 and TRBJ2-1; 8 middle bases align to TRBD2. The sample was blood. The CDR3 sequence is CASSFAGLAILDEQFF. The sequenced DNA: TGTGCCAGCAGCTTCGCCGGACTAGCTATTCTGGATGAGCAGTTCTTC. With the portions outside the CDR3 filled from the reference TRBV11-3 and TRBJ2-1 genes, the complete variable region becomes EAGVVQSPRYKIIEKKQPVAFWCNPISGHNTLYWYLQNLGQGPELLIRYENEEAVDDSQLPKDRFSAERLKGVDSTLKIQPAELGDSAVYLCASSFAGLAILDEQFFGPGTRLTVL.